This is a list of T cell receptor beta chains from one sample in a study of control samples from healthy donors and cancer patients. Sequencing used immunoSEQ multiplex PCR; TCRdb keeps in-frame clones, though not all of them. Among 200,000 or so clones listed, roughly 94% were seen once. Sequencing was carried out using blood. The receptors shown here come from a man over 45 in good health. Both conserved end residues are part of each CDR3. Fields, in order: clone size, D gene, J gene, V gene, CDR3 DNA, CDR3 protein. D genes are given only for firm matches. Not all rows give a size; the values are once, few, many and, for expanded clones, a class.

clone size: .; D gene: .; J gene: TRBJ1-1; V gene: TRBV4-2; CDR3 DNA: TGTGCCAGCAGCCCCTTCCGGGCGCGCCTCTCTCGCAGGAACACTGAAGCTTTCTTT; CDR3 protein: CASSPFRARLSRRNTEAFF
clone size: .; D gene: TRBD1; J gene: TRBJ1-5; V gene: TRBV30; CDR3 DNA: TGTGCCTGGGGGACAGATAGCAATCAGCCCCAGCATTTT; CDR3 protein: CAWGTDSNQPQHF
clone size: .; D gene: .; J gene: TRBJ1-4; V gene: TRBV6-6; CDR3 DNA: TGTGCCAGCAGTTACCTTCGGACAGAGGGCTATGAAAAACTGTTTTTT; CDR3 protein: CASSYLRTEGYEKLFF
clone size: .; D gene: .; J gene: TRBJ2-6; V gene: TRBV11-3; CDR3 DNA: TGTGCCAGCAGCTTGGACAGCCCCTCGGGGGCCAACGTCCTGACTTTC; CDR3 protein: CASSLDSPSGANVLTF
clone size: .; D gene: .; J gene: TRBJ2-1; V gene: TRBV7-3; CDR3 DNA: TGTGCCAGCAGCTTCCCAGGGGACAATGAGCAGTTCTTC; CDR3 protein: CASSFPGDNEQFF
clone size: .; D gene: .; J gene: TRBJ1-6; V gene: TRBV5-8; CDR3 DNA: TGTGCCAGCAGCCCATCGAGCTCCTATAATTCACCCCTCCACTTT; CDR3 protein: CASSPSSSYNSPLHF
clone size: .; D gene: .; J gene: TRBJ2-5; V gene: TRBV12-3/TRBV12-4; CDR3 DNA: TGTGCCAGCAGTCCACCCGAGGGGGAGACCCAGTACTTC; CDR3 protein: CASSPPEGETQYF
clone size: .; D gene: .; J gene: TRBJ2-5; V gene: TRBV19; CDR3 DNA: TGTGCCAGTAGTTGGGGATTTGGAGAGACCCAGTACTTC; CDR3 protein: CASSWGFGETQYF
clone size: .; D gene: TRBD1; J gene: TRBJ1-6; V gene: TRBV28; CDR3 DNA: TGTGCCAGCAGTTCGATGGGACAGACCCCTTGGTCACCCCTCCACTTT; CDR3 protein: CASSSMGQTPWSPLHF
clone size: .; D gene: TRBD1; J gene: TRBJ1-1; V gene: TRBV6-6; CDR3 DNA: TGTGCCAGCAGTTCAAACCCGAGGGACAGGGGAAATTTAGCTTTCTTT; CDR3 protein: CASSSNPRDRGNLAFF
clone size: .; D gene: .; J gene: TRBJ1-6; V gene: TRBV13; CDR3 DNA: TGTGCCAGCAGCTTAAGGCCGAAAATCTCGGGGGAACTTAATTCACCCCTCCACTTT; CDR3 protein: CASSLRPKISGELNSPLHF
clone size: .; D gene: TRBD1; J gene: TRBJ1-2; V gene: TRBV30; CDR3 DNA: TGTGCCTGGAGTGACAGGGGTGACTATGGCTACACCTTC; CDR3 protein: CAWSDRGDYGYTF
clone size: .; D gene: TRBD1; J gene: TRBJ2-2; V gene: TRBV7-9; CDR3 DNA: TGTGCCAGCAGCCTAGGGACAGCCTCTTACACCGGGGAGCTGTTTTTT; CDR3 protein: CASSLGTASYTGELFF
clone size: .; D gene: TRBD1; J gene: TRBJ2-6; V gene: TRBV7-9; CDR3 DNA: TGTGCCAGCAGCTCTGGACAGGGGGTGGCTGGGGCCAACGTCCTGACTTTC; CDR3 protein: CASSSGQGVAGANVLTF
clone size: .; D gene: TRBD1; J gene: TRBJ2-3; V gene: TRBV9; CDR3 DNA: TGTGCCAGCAGCGTCGGGACAGGGGCCCCCACAGATACGCAGTATTTT; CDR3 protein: CASSVGTGAPTDTQYF
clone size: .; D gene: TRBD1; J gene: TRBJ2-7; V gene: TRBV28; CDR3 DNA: TGTGCCAGCAGGACCGGACAGGGCTACGAGCAGTACTTC; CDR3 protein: CASRTGQGYEQYF
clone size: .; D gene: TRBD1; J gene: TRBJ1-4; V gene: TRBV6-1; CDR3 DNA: TGTGCCAGCAGTGAAGGAGGGGGCGCTGACAAACTGTTTTTT; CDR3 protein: CASSEGGGADKLFF
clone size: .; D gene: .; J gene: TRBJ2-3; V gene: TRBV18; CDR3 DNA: TGTGCCAGCTCACCCTATGGCACAGATACGCAGTATTTT; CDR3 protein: CASSPYGTDTQYF
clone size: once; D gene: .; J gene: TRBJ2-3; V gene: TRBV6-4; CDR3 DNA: TGTGCCAGCAGTGAGGTGCGGGGATGGACGCAGTATTTT; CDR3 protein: CASSEVRGWTQYF
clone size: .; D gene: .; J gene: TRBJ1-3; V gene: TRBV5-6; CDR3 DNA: TGTGCCAGCAGCTTGGCCCCAAGCTCTGGAAACACCATATATTTT; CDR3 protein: CASSLAPSSGNTIYF
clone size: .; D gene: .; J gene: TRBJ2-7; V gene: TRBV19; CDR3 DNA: TGTGCCAGTAGTTCGTGGACGTACGAGCAGTACTTC; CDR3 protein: CASSSWTYEQYF
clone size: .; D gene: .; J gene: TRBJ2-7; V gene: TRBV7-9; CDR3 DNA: TGTGCCAGCAGCTTAGGGACAGCCTACGAGCAGTACTTC; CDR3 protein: CASSLGTAYEQYF
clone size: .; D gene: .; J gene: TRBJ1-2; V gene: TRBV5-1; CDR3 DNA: TGCGCCAGCAGCTTCGACAGGAGCTATGGCTACACCTTC; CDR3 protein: CASSFDRSYGYTF
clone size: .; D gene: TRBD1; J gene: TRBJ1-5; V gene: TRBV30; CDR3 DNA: TGTGCCTGGGGACAGGCGAATAGCAATCAGCCCCAGCATTTT; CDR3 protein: CAWGQANSNQPQHF
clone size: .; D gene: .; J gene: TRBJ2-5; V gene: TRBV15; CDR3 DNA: TGTGCCACCAGCAGAGGGGGGGACGTTAAGACCCAGTACTTC; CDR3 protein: CATSRGGDVKTQYF
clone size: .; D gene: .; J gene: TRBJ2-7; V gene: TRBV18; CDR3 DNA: TGTGCCAGCTCGCCGACAGTCAAAGGGCTCTACGAGCAGTACTTC; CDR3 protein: CASSPTVKGLYEQYF
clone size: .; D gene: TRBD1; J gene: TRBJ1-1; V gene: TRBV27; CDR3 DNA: TGTGCCAGCAGTACCGTCGCGGGACAGTTAAGTCGGGCGGTTGAAGCTTTCTTT; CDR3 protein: CASSTVAGQLSRAVEAFF
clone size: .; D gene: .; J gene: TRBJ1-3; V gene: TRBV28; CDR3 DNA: TGTGCCAGCACCACCTCTGGAAACACCATATATTTT; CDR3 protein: CASTTSGNTIYF
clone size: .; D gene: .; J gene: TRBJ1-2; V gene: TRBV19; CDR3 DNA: TGTGCCAGTAGTTCGCTCGGGGGGAACTATGGCTACACCTTC; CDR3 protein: CASSSLGGNYGYTF
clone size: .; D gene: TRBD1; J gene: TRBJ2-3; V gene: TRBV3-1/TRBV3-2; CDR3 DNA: TGTGCCAGCAGCATCCGGGACAGGGCGATAGATACGCAGTATTTT; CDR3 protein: CASSIRDRAIDTQYF
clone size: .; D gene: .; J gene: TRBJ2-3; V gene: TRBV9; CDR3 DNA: TGTGCCAGCAGCGTAGGGGGAGGCTACCGCCTTGGGGGGCAGTATTTT; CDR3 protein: CASSVGGGYRLGGQYF
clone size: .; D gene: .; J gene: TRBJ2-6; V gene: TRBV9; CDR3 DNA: TGTGCCAGCAGCGCAGCCAGGGGAAGCGTGGTCTCTGGGGCCAACGTCCTGACTTTC; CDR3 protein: CASSAARGSVVSGANVLTF
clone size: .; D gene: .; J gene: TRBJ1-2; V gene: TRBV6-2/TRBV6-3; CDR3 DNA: TGTGCCAGCAGCTCGATCTCGGGCCCTTTTTATGGCTACACCTTC; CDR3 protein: CASSSISGPFYGYTF
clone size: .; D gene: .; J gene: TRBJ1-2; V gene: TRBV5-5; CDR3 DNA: TGTGCCAGCAGCTTTTCTGTGACCGCTGACTATGGCTACACCTTC; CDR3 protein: CASSFSVTADYGYTF
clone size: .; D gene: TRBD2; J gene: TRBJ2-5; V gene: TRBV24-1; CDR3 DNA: TGTGCCACCAGTGACCCCGGGGGGGGTTCGGTAGAGACCCAGTACTTC; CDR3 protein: CATSDPGGGSVETQYF
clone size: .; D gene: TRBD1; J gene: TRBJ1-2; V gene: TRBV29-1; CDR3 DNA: TGCAGCGCCTTGGACAGGGCAAACTATGGCTACACCTTC; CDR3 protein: CSALDRANYGYTF
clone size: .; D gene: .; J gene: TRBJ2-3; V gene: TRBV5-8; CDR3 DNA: TGTGCCAGCGGTTGGGGGGTGGACAGGCTCACAGATACGCAGTATTTT; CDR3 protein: CASGWGVDRLTDTQYF
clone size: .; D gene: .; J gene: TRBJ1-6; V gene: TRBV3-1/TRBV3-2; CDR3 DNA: TGTGCCAGCAGCCAGGGGACAATCAATTCACCCCTCCACTTT; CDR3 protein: CASSQGTINSPLHF
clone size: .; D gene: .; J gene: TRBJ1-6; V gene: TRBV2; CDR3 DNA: TGTGCCAGCAGGTTGGGGGGGGATTCACCCCTCCACTTT; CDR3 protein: CASRLGGDSPLHF
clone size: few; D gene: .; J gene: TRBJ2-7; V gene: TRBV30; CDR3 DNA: TGTGCCTGGAGTGCGGACACCACCTACGAGCAGTACTTC; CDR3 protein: CAWSADTTYEQYF
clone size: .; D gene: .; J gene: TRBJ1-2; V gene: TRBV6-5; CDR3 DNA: TGTGCCAGCAGTTACAACCGGGGAGGATGGGGCTACACCTTC; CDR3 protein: CASSYNRGGWGYTF
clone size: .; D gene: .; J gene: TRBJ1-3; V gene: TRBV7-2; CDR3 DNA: TGTGCCAGCAGCTTAGTGGGAGACCCTGGAAACACCATATATTTT; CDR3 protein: CASSLVGDPGNTIYF
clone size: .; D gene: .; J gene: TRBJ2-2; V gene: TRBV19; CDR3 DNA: TGTGCCAGTATTGGGGACACCATCACCGGGGAGCTGTTTTTT; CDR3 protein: CASIGDTITGELFF
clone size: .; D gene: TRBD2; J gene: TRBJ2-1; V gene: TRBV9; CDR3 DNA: TGTGCCAGCAGCTACCCCCCATCGGGGGGGACGGGCGAGCAGTTCTTC; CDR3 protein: CASSYPPSGGTGEQFF
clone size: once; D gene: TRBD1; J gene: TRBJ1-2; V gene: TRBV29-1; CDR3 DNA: TGCAGCGTCCTCGGGAAGGCGGGACAGAGCACCTATGGCTACACCTTC; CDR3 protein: CSVLGKAGQSTYGYTF
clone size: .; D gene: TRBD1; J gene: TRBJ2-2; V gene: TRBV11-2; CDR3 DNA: TGTGCCAGCAGCCTACAGGGGTCGAGGGACACCGGGGAGCTGTTTTTT; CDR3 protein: CASSLQGSRDTGELFF
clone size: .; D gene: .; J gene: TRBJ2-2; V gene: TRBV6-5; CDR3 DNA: TGTGCCAGCAGAAAAGGTACCGGGGAGCTGTTTTTT; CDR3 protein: CASRKGTGELFF
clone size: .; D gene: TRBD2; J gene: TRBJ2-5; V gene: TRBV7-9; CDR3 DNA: TGTGCCAGCAGCCCCGGGACTAGCGGGGAGCAAGAGACCCAGTACTTC; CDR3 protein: CASSPGTSGEQETQYF
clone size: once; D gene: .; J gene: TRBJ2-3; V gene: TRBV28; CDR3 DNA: TGTGCCAGCAGTCCGCAGAACACAGATACGCAGTATTTT; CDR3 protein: CASSPQNTDTQYF
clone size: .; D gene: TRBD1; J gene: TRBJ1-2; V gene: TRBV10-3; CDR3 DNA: TGTGCCATCACCCGGGACAGGGGGGATGACTATGGCTACACCTTC; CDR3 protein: CAITRDRGDDYGYTF
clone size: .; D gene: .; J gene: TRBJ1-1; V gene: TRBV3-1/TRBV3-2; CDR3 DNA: TGTGCCAGCAGCCAAGTATACGGGAACACTGAAGCTTTCTTT; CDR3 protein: CASSQVYGNTEAFF
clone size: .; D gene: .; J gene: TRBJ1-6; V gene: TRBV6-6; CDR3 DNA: TGTGCCAGCAGATCGGGGGACGCCTATAATTCACCCCTCCACTTT; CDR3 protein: CASRSGDAYNSPLHF
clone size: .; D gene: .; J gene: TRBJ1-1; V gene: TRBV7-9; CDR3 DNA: TGTGCCAGCAGCTTATCGGTCAACACTGAAGCTTTCTTT; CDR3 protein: CASSLSVNTEAFF
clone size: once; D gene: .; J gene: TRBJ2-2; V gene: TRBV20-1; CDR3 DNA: TGCAGTGCTAGTTACAGGGTGGACACCGGGGAGCTGTTTTTT; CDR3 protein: CSASYRVDTGELFF
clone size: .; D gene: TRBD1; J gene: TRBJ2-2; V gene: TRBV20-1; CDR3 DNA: TGCAGTGCCAGTAGTAGGACAGGGGGAGCCGGGGAGCTGTTTTTT; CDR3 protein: CSASSRTGGAGELFF